A selection of T cell receptor beta chains follows, all from one sample in a study of blood T cells in healthy people across ages. One entry per CDR3 protein, called by TCRdb with MiXCR from the 5' RACE reads. The sample holds 1.5 million to 2 million distinct CDR3 sequences; 25% to 30% are singletons and the top ten take about 7.7%. Material for sequencing was blood. These receptor sequences come from a woman under 40 in good health. CDR3s include the opening cysteine and the closing phenylalanine or tryptophan. The order of the fields is CDR3 protein, CDR3 DNA, clone size, D gene, V gene, J gene. The D gene is left open where the match is weak. The size of a clone is reported for some rows only, either as once, few or many, or as a class for expanded clones.

CASTPGTGLNEQFF,TGTGCCAGCACCCCCGGGACAGGGCTTAATGAGCAGTTCTTC,few,TRBD1,TRBV12-3/TRBV12-4,TRBJ2-1
CASSLDLQANQPQHF,TGTGCCAGCAGCTTAGATCTACAGGCAAATCAGCCCCAGCATTTT,few,-,TRBV7-2,TRBJ1-5
CASSLAFRRDRGGEQFF,TGTGCCAGCAGCTTAGCATTTAGGCGCGACAGGGGCGGTGAGCAGTTCTTC,-,TRBD1,TRBV11-2,TRBJ2-1
CATSDLSSYNEQFF,TGTGCCACCAGTGATTTGAGCAGTTACAATGAGCAGTTCTTC,many,-,TRBV24-1,TRBJ2-1
CASYLLEQETQYF,TGTGCCAGCTATCTCCTAGAACAAGAGACACAGTACTTC,-,-,TRBV6-4,TRBJ2-5
CSVGFGLAGGADTQYF,TGCAGCGTCGGGTTTGGACTAGCGGGGGGCGCAGATACGCAGTATTTT,few,TRBD2,TRBV29-1,TRBJ2-3
CSARRAWSTDTQYF,TGCAGTGCTAGACGCGCCTGGAGCACAGATACGCAGTATTTT,-,-,TRBV20-1,TRBJ2-3
CSFRTGGVSYEQYF,TGCAGCTTTAGGACAGGAGGGGTCTCCTACGAGCAGTACTTC,many,-,TRBV29-1,TRBJ2-7
CSASPRAGDRETQYF,TGCAGTGCTAGCCCCCGAGCGGGAGATCGAGAGACCCAGTACTTC,many,TRBD2,TRBV20-1,TRBJ2-5
CSARVGSYTDTQYF,TGCAGTGCTAGAGTAGGCTCCTACACAGATACGCAGTATTTT,-,-,TRBV20-1,TRBJ2-3
CASSLVPGANEQFF,TGCGCCAGCAGCTTGGTACCCGGGGCCAATGAGCAGTTCTTC,-,-,TRBV5-1,TRBJ2-1
CASRRVDGELFF,TGTGCCAGCAGGCGCGTGGACGGGGAGCTGTTTTTT,-,-,TRBV12-3/TRBV12-4,TRBJ2-2
CSASPGRGYQPQHF,TGCAGTGCTAGTCCGGGCAGGGGGTATCAGCCCCAGCATTTT,many,TRBD1,TRBV20-1,TRBJ1-5
CSVHGVLNTEAFF,TGCAGCGTTCATGGTGTACTGAACACTGAAGCTTTCTTT,few,-,TRBV29-1,TRBJ1-1
CATRRGAVETQYF,TGTGCCACCAGGCGGGGGGCCGTAGAGACCCAGTACTTC,few,TRBD2,TRBV15,TRBJ2-5
CSVDIVANYGYTF,TGCAGCGTTGACATAGTAGCTAACTATGGCTACACCTTC,many,-,TRBV29-1,TRBJ1-2
CASSFGSQGANEQFF,TGCGCCAGCAGCTTCGGGTCTCAGGGTGCCAATGAGCAGTTCTTC,-,-,TRBV5-1,TRBJ2-1
CASSQSAGDYGYTF,TGTGCCAGCAGCCAATCAGCAGGGGACTATGGCTACACCTTC,many,-,TRBV16,TRBJ1-2
CASRGSGRGYYEQYF,TGTGCCAGCAGGGGGAGCGGCAGGGGATACTACGAGCAGTACTTC,few,-,TRBV9,TRBJ2-7
CASSLRNRALAKNIQYF,TGCGCCAGCAGCTTGCGAAATAGGGCCTTAGCCAAAAACATTCAGTACTTC,few,-,TRBV5-1,TRBJ2-4
CSARDGHTYEQYF,TGCAGTGCTAGAGACGGACACACCTACGAGCAGTACTTC,-,-,TRBV20-1,TRBJ2-7
CASSSSSMTTGGDYGYTF,TGTGCCAGCAGTTCATCATCAATGACGACAGGGGGCGACTATGGCTACACCTTC,-,TRBD1,TRBV28,TRBJ1-2
CASIPGRPSYNEQFF,TGTGCCAGCATCCCCGGACGTCCTTCCTACAATGAGCAGTTCTTC,few,-,TRBV7-2,TRBJ2-1
CASGLRGRYYEQYF,TGTGCCAGCGGCCTTAGGGGCAGGTACTACGAGCAGTACTTC,many,-,TRBV12-3/TRBV12-4,TRBJ2-7
CAWTLRDSHGYTF,TGTGCCTGGACCCTCCGGGACAGCCATGGCTACACCTTC,-,TRBD1,TRBV30,TRBJ1-2
CAISEVAGGPYEQCF,TGTGCCATCAGTGAGGTAGCGGGAGGGCCCTACGAGCAGTGCTTC,few,TRBD2,TRBV10-3,TRBJ2-7
CASSQHGTGVTDTQYF,TGTGCCAGCAGCCAACACGGGACAGGGGTGACAGATACGCAGTATTTT,-,TRBD1,TRBV3-1,TRBJ2-3
CASRGGDGQPQHF,TGCGCCAGCAGAGGGGGCGATGGCCAGCCCCAGCATTTT,-,TRBD1,TRBV5-1,TRBJ1-5
CSARGDRVNEKLFF,TGCAGTGCTAGGGGGGACAGGGTTAATGAAAAACTGTTTTTT,-,TRBD1,TRBV20-1,TRBJ1-4
CASSLRGGGHQETQYF,TGTGCCAGCAGTCTCAGGGGGGGGGGCCACCAAGAGACCCAGTACTTC,-,-,TRBV28,TRBJ2-5
CATSRIQGANEKLFF,TGTGCCACCAGCCGAATACAGGGAGCAAATGAAAAACTGTTTTTT,many,-,TRBV15,TRBJ1-4
CSVDEGARGYTF,TGCAGCGTTGATGAGGGGGCGAGGGGCTACACCTTC,-,TRBD1,TRBV29-1,TRBJ1-2
CASSRDRVASYEQYF,TGTGCCAGCAGCAGGGACAGGGTTGCATCCTACGAGCAGTACTTC,many,-,TRBV21-1,TRBJ2-7
CASSSRQFYNEQFF,TGTGCCAGCAGCTCCAGGCAATTCTACAATGAGCAGTTCTTC,few,-,TRBV5-5,TRBJ2-1
CSARGGYRSDQPQHF,TGCAGTGCTAGGGGGGGGTACAGGTCCGATCAGCCCCAGCATTTT,-,-,TRBV20-1,TRBJ1-5
CTSSLEGRQPQHF,TGTACCAGCAGTTTGGAGGGGCGGCAGCCCCAGCATTTT,-,-,TRBV12-3/TRBV12-4,TRBJ1-5
CASSSGLAGTNEQYF,TGTGCCAGCAGTTCAGGACTAGCGGGGACTAATGAGCAGTACTTC,-,TRBD2,TRBV12-3/TRBV12-4,TRBJ2-7
CASSLGTEGTEQYF,TGTGCCAGCAGCTTGGGGACGGAGGGTACCGAGCAGTACTTC,-,-,TRBV5-4,TRBJ2-7
CASSQGPGQQETQYF,TGCGCCAGCAGCCAAGGACCGGGACAGCAAGAGACCCAGTACTTC,many,TRBD1,TRBV4-1,TRBJ2-5
CASSLASGGNSYNEQFF,TGCGCCAGCAGCCTAGCCAGCGGGGGTAACTCCTACAATGAGCAGTTCTTC,-,TRBD2,TRBV4-1,TRBJ2-1
CASSPGQGLGTEAFF,TGCGCCAGCAGCCCGGGACAGGGTCTGGGCACTGAAGCTTTCTTT,-,TRBD1,TRBV5-1,TRBJ1-1
CAWSVGDSGANVLTF,TGTGCCTGGAGTGTAGGGGACTCTGGGGCCAACGTCCTGACTTTC,-,-,TRBV30,TRBJ2-6
CASSLVRSTGGSGGYTF,TGTGCCAGCAGCTTAGTCAGGTCGACAGGGGGATCTGGAGGCTACACCTTC,-,TRBD1,TRBV7-9,TRBJ1-2
CASSSRQAFQETQYF,TGTGCCAGCAGTTCAAGACAGGCCTTCCAAGAGACCCAGTACTTC,-,-,TRBV6-5,TRBJ2-5